These T cell receptor beta chains were read from a single sample in a study of cytomegalovirus exposure and HLA in healthy donors. Assay used: immunoSEQ multiplex PCR; TCRdb lists only in-frame clones, some missing. The table has under 200,000 clones, roughly 88% seen once. Sequenced input: PBMCs. Source of these receptors: a young man in good health and CMV-seropositive. Each CDR3 is given without its conserved first and last residue.

TRBJ2-3,TRBV19,ASSMLAGASTDTQY
TRBJ1-3,TRBV30,AWSLPGYSGNTIY
TRBJ2-1,TRBV7-8,ASSLGARGGEQF
TRBJ1-1,TRBV25-1,ASSEFLGGTEAF
TRBJ1-6,TRBV9,ASGTVDSPLH
TRBJ1-6,TRBV6-1,ASSEFWQGAVNNSPLH
TRBJ1-2,TRBV30,AWSGGRSYGYT
TRBJ2-7,TRBV7-8,ASSVGQGLTYEQY
TRBJ2-5,TRBV19,ASSMEGVGGAQY
TRBJ1-1,TRBV6-6,ASSYSRGTEAF
TRBJ2-2,TRBV6-5,ASRDDRTNTGELF
TRBJ1-2,TRBV5-1,ASTSGREEKGGYT
TRBJ1-5,TRBV7-8,ASSLGLRKQPQH
TRBJ1-1,TRBV4-3,ASSQAVRGVQNTEAF
TRBJ2-1,TRBV7-3,ASSLSGGSFNEQF
TRBJ2-7,TRBV5-4,ASSTRSGYEQY
TRBJ1-1,TRBV12-5,ASSGTGRRAF
TRBJ2-5,TRBV9,ASSVGQGGRETQY
TRBJ2-2,TRBV12-5,ASGSLQYRGELF
TRBJ2-7,TRBV4-3,ASSHDPGTGQGYEQY
TRBJ1-2,TRBV6-1,ASSEVYRGFYGYT
TRBJ2-2,TRBV5-1,ASSLGGTGELF
TRBJ2-5,TRBV9,ASSVSQGQETQY
TRBJ2-2,TRBV7-6,ASSLVGDTGELF
TRBJ2-1,TRBV10-2,ASSPGGAYNEQF
TRBJ2-7,TRBV7-9,SSSFSPGQGIYEQY
TRBJ1-2,TRBV30,AWSTQGGGYT
TRBJ2-3,TRBV7-2,ASRLLADTQY
TRBJ2-2,TRBV18,ASSPRTSGAPNTGELF
TRBJ1-2,TRBV5-1,ASSGTGLGGYT
TRBJ2-5,TRBV18,ASTRLAWMETQY
TRBJ1-1,TRBV7-6,ASSLGTGKNTEAF
TRBJ2-1,TRBV9,ASSSRGGSYNEQF
TRBJ1-1,TRBV7-6,ASSLAGRDTEAF
TRBJ2-7,TRBV20-1,SARSNREQY
TRBJ1-2,TRBV6-5,ASRGFSGGYT
TRBJ1-4,TRBV5-1,ASSLPGGEKLF
TRBJ1-2,TRBV5-1,ASSLASGGGGYT
TRBJ1-1,TRBV6-5,ASLGDRAGEAF
TRBJ2-2,TRBV2,ASSEVAGAGGELF
TRBJ1-5,TRBV6-1,ASSTRQLARQPQH
TRBJ1-4,TRBV28,ASSLAPGDLF
TRBJ2-1,TRBV14,ASSPHKASTINEQF
TRBJ1-2,TRBV4-1,ASSNSSNYGYT
TRBJ2-7,TRBV6-1,ASSPGLESDEQY
TRBJ1-1,TRBV18,ASSPPGGRTKNTEAF
TRBJ1-1,TRBV7-2,ASSFASTDRRLPEAF
TRBJ1-2,TRBV29-1,SVGGGYGYT
TRBJ1-2,TRBV6-6,ASSYSSMDGYT
TRBJ1-1,TRBV7-9,ASSPVTANTEAF
TRBJ2-1,TRBV5-1,ASSLDSGSSYNEQF
TRBJ1-4,TRBV19,ASSIARQGLRISNEKLF